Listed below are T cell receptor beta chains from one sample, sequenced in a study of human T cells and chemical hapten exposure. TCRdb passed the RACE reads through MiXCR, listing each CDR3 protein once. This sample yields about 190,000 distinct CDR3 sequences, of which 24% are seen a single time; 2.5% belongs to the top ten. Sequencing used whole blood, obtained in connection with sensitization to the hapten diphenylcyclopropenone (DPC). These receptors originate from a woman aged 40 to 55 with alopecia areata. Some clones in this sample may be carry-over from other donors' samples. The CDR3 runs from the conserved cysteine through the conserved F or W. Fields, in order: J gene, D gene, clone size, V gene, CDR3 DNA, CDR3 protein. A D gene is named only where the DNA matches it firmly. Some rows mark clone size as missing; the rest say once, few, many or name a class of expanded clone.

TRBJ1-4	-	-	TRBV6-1	TGTGCCAGCAGTGCGTCTAGGCCTAATGAAAAACTGTTTTTT	CASSASRPNEKLFF
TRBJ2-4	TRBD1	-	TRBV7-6	TGTGCCAGCAGCCCCACGTCAGCAGGGGGCATTCAGTACTTC	CASSPTSAGGIQYF
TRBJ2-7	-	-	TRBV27	TGTGCCAGCAGTTTAACTGGACGGGAAGTTCCCTACGAGCAGTACTTC	CASSLTGREVPYEQYF
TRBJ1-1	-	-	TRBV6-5	TGTGCCAGCAGTGGCGGGTCATCCGGTAGGGCTTTCTTT	CASSGGSSGRAFF
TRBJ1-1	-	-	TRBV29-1	TGCAGCGTCCGACGCAATCTCATGAACACTGAAGCTTTCTTT	CSVRRNLMNTEAFF
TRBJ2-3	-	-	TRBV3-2	TGTGCCAGCAGCCTTAATTCAGGGGGTTGGGATACGCAGTATTTT	CASSLNSGGWDTQYF
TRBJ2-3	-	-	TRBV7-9	TGTGCCAGCAGCCCCCCTCGGACGGGCTCCACAGATACGCAGTATTTT	CASSPPRTGSTDTQYF
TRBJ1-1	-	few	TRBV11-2	TGTGCCAGCAGTAATTTTATGAACACTGAAGCTTTCTTT	CASSNFMNTEAFF
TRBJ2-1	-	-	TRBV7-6	TGTGCCAGCAGTTTAGACGGGGGAACCAGTGATGAGCAGTTCTTC	CASSLDGGTSDEQFF
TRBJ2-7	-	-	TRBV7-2	TGTGCCAGCAGCTCGGGCTCTAGCTCCTACGAGCAGTACTTC	CASSSGSSSYEQYF
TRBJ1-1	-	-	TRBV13	TGTGCCAGCAGCTTAGGACAGTACACTGAAGCTTTCTTT	CASSLGQYTEAFF
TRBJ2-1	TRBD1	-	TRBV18	TGTGCCAGCTCACCGGGACAGGGAAGGTGGAATGAGCAGTTCTTC	CASSPGQGRWNEQFF
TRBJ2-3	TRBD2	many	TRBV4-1	TGCGCCAGCAGCCAAGTATGGGTCGGTCCTAGCGGGGTTCGGGATACGCAGTATTTT	CASSQVWVGPSGVRDTQYF
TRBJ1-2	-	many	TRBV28	TGTGCCAGCGGGGGATTGAGCTATGGCTACACCTTC	CASGGLSYGYTF
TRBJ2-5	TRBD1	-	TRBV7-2	TGTGCCAGCAGCTCAGGGACAGGGGGCTTTGAGACCCAGTACTTC	CASSSGTGGFETQYF
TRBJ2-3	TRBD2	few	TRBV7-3	TGTGCCAGCAGCTTACGGGGGAGCGGGGGCACAGATACGCAGTATTTT	CASSLRGSGGTDTQYF
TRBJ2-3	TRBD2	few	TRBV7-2	TGTGCCAGCAGCCCCCGGACTAGCGGGAAGGCGGTATTCTGGTCAGATACGCAGTATTTT	CASSPRTSGKAVFWSDTQYF
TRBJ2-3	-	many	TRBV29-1	TGCAGCGTTGAACCGGGCAGGCTCCCCACAGATACGCAGTATTTT	CSVEPGRLPTDTQYF
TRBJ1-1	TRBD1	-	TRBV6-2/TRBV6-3	TGTGCCAGCAGGGGGACAGGACGGACTGAAGCTTTCTTT	CASRGTGRTEAFF
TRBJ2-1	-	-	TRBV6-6	TGTGCCAGCAGTCTTCCGGAGCGACGGCAGTTCTTC	CASSLPERRQFF
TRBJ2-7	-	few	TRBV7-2	TGTGCCAGCAGCTTAGGCCCCATGACTAGTCCCTTAGGCGAGCAGTACTTC	CASSLGPMTSPLGEQYF
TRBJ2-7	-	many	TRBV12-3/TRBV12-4	TGTGCCAGCACCCGGGACACTGACGAGCAGTACTTC	CASTRDTDEQYF
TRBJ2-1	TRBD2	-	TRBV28	TGTGCCAGCAGTACTAGCGGGACAAGTTTGTATGAGCAGTTCTTC	CASSTSGTSLYEQFF
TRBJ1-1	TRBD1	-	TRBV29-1	TGCAGCGCCGGGACAGGAGCGGCGAACACTGAAGCTTTCTTT	CSAGTGAANTEAFF
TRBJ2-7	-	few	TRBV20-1	TGCAGTGCTAGAGGACAAACTAGATCCTACGAGCAGTACTTC	CSARGQTRSYEQYF
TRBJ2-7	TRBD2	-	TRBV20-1	TGCAGTGCTAGAGGGTCCCTAGCGGACATCTACGAGCAGTACTTC	CSARGSLADIYEQYF
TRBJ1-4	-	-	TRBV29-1	TGCAGCGGGAAGTCGGGGGGCGGCGAAAAACTGTTTTTT	CSGKSGGGEKLFF
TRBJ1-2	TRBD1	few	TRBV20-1	TGCAGTGGGGTCCGGACAGGGACCCTCTATGGCTACACCTTC	CSGVRTGTLYGYTF
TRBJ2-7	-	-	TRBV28	TGTGCCAGCAGTTCGTCCGGTCCTGTCTACGAGCAGTACTTC	CASSSSGPVYEQYF
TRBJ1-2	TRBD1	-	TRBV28	TGTGCCAGCAGTTCGGGACAGGGCATGATCTATGGCTACACCTTC	CASSSGQGMIYGYTF
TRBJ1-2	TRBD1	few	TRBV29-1	TGCAGCGTACAACGGACAGGGGGCCTTAACTATGGCTACACCTTC	CSVQRTGGLNYGYTF
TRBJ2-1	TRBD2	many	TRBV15	TGTGCCACCAGCGGACTAGATGGGGTTCGGCAGTTCTTC	CATSGLDGVRQFF
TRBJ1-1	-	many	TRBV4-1	TGCGCCAGCAGCCAAGTTGGGCGGGCTTTCTTT	CASSQVGRAFF
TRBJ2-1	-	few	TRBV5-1	TGCGCCAGCAGCGTACAGGGTCCTGGGGGCAATGAGCAGTTCTTC	CASSVQGPGGNEQFF
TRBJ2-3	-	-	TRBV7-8	TGTGCCAGCAGCTTGCAGGGCCCCCACACAGATACGCAGTATTTT	CASSLQGPHTDTQYF
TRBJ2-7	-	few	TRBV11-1	TGTGCCAGCAGCTCCCTGACAGTTTCCTACGAGCAGTACTTC	CASSSLTVSYEQYF
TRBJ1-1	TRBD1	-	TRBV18	TGTGCCAGCTCACCATCGGACAGGGATGGCACTGAAGCTTTCTTT	CASSPSDRDGTEAFF
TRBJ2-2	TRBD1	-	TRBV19	TGTGCCAGTAGTGTCGGACAGGGGGCAACCGGGGAGCTGTTTTTT	CASSVGQGATGELFF
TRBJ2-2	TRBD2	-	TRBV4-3	TGCGCCAGCAGCCAAACTAGCGGGAGGAACACCGGGGAGCTGTTTTTT	CASSQTSGRNTGELFF
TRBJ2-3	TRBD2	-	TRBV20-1	TGCAGTGCTCTAGCGGGAGGGGGGGCAGATACGCAGTATTTT	CSALAGGGADTQYF
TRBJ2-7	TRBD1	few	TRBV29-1	TGCAGCGTAGCCGCAGGGGGCCGGTACGAGCAGTACTTC	CSVAAGGRYEQYF
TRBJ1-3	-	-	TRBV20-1	TGCAGTGCTAGAGATTGGGCTGGAAACACCATATATTTT	CSARDWAGNTIYF
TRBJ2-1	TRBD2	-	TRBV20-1	TGCAGTGCTAGTCGCCCTAGCGGGATAGGTAGTGAGCAGTTCTTC	CSASRPSGIGSEQFF
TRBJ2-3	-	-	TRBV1	TGCACCAGCAGCCAGCTCGGGACTAGCGGGAGGACCCCAGATACGCAGTATTTT	CTSSQLGTSGRTPDTQYF